These 23 T cell receptor beta chains came from one sample sequenced in a study of blood T cell repertoires in COVID-19. TCRdb keeps only in-frame clones here, not all; method: immunoSEQ multiplex PCR. The data show around 170,000 clones, roughly 77% seen once. Sequencing was done on a sample of peripheral blood. Every receptor here comes from a woman of 80 years or more with COVID-19, enrolled during active disease.

This chain connects TRBV7-8 to TRBJ2-7; 7 bases match TRBD1. Per germline, CDR1 SGHVS and CDR2 FQNEAQ. The CDR3 sequence is 16 residues long. J gave up 0 bases and V 4 bases, and 9 bases lay outside the gene matches. The CDR3 region has the DNA TGTGCCAGCAGCTCGGCCGGGACAGACACCTCCTACGAGCAGTACTTC. Amino acids: CASSSAGTDTSYEQYF. Drawing the rest from reference TRBV7-8 and TRBJ2-7, the complete variable domain is GAGVSQSPRYKVAKRGQDVALRCDPISGHVSLFWYQQALGQGPEFLTYFQNEAQLDKSGLPSDRFFAERPEGSVSTLKIQRTQQEDSAVYLCASSSAGTDTSYEQYFGPGTRLTVT.

The chain uses TRBV27 and TRBJ2-5; 7 bases line up with TRBD2. The CDR3 has 15 residues. From germline, CDR1 is MNHEY and CDR2 SMNVEV (reference sequence). The V segment lost 6 bases and the J segment 5 bases; nucleotides outside the gene matches: 12. In DNA form, the CDR3 reads TGTGCCAGCAGGGGAGGGCACCACGCCGCGGAGACCCAGTACTTC. This codes for CASRGGHHAAETQYF.

This clone appeared many times. The chain combines TRBV6-5 with TRBJ2-5; tentatively, D is TRBD2 (5 bases). Deletions cut 10 bases from V and 3 bases from J, with 15 bases between. CDR1 MNHEY and CDR2 SVGAGI come from the germline V gene. This CDR3 contains 13 residues. The DNA for the CDR3 is TGTGCCATAGGTAGAGGGTCGGAAGAGACCCAGTACTTC. Its protein product is CAIGRGSEETQYF.

A few counts support this clone. This chain connects TRBV6-5 to TRBJ2-2; the match to TRBD1 covers 9 bases. Germline lookup yields CDR1 MNHEY and CDR2 SVGAGI. CDR3 size: 14 residues. Trimming removed 8 bases from V and 7 bases from J; junction bases left unmatched: 8. CDR3 in amino acids: CASAHWTGDGELFF. The CDR3, as DNA: TGTGCCAGCGCCCACTGGACAGGGGACGGGGAGCTGTTTTTT.

The chain has TRBV20-1 and TRBJ2-1, with a tentative D call TRBD1 (6 bases). Germline loops: CDR1 DFQATT, CDR2 SNEGSKA (reference sequence). The CDR3 spans 10 residues. V was clipped by 8 bases and J by 4 bases, with 6 bases between them. CDR3 amino acids: CSTGYNEQFF. CDR3 in DNA: TGCAGTACAGGGTACAATGAGCAGTTCTTC.

This clone was seen more than once but under ten times. The gene calls are TRBV19 and TRBJ2-1; D is unresolved. Between the trimmed V and J ends, which lost 5 bases and 6 bases, there was a span of 11 bases. Germline loops: CDR1 LNHDA, CDR2 SQIVND (reference sequence). This CDR3 region has 13 residues. As DNA, the CDR3 is TGTGCCAGTAGTTCAGGATATGTCAATGAGCAGTTCTTC. It is translated as CASSSGYVNEQFF.

This chain joins TRBV19 and TRBJ1-1, with TRBD1 identical over 7 bases. J gave up 1 base and V 4 bases, and 6 bases lay outside the gene matches. Germline lookup yields CDR1 LNHDA and CDR2 SQIVND (reference sequence). The CDR3 spans 15 residues. The CDR3 sequence: CASSTDREGNTEAFF. CDR3 DNA sequence: TGTGCCAGTAGTACCGACAGGGAAGGGAACACTGAAGCTTTCTTT.

The chain uses TRBV4-2 and TRBJ2-3, with a possible D match to TRBD1 (6 bases). Trimming cost V 4 bases and J 2 bases, with 22 bases left between them. The CDR3 has 18 amino acids. The germline V gene encodes CDR1 LGHNA and CDR2 YNFKEQ. Here the CDR3 DNA reads TGTGCCAGCAGCCCCAAAGGGCCAGGGGCTACAATCACAGATACGCAGTATTTT. It translates to CASSPKGPGATITDTQYF.

The rearrangement links TRBV2 to TRBJ2-1; TRBD2 aligns across 14 bases. This CDR3 is 16 amino acids long. Germline V lookup: CDR1 SNHLY, CDR2 FYNNEI. V shed 4 bases and J 2 bases; nucleotides not matched to a gene: 1. The CDR3 loop reads CASSATSGGAYNEQFF. DNA for the CDR3: TGTGCCAGCAGTGCGACTAGCGGGGGGGCCTACAATGAGCAGTTCTTC.

V is TRBV19 and J is TRBJ2-7; 10 bases are shared with TRBD2. V shed 4 bases, J shed 11 bases, and the junction held 11 bases outside the gene matches. This CDR3 is built from 14 residues. Germline V gene sequence: CDR1 LNHDA, CDR2 SQIVND (reference sequence). The CDR3 nucleotides are TGTGCCAGTAGTAAGTTAGCGGGGGGCCATCGAAAGTACTTC. Protein product: CASSKLAGGHRKYF.

The chain employs TRBV5-4 and TRBJ2-3; 10 bases are a match to TRBD2. The J segment lost 2 bases and the V segment lost 2 bases, leaving 8 bases of the junction unmatched. The CDR3 loop spans 17 amino acids. CDR1 SGHNT and CDR2 YYREEE come from the germline V gene (reference sequence). The DNA of the CDR3 is TGTGCCAGCAGCTTTGGGCTAGCGGGGGCATACACAGATACGCAGTATTTT. Protein product: CASSFGLAGAYTDTQYF.

CDR3 residues: CASSFTGGGDQPQHF. For the CDR3, the DNA is TGTGCCAGCAGCTTCACAGGGGGAGGAGATCAGCCCCAGCATTTT. The chain is built from TRBV5-6 and TRBJ1-5; 8 bases are a match to TRBD1. V gave up 2 bases and J gave up 5 bases; unmatched junction bases: 6. There are 15 residues in the CDR3. Germline assignment: CDR1 SGHDT and CDR2 YYEEEE.

The chain couples TRBV4-2 to TRBJ1-1; D perhaps matches TRBD1 (5 bases). CDR1 and CDR2 from the germline V gene are LGHNA and YNFKEQ. With 0 bases removed from V and 0 bases from J, the gap between germline ends came to 14 bases. The CDR3 contains 17 residues. The CDR3 region has the DNA TGTGCCAGCAGCCAAGAAGAAGGGGCGGGAATGAACACTGAAGCTTTCTTT. This gives the protein CASSQEEGAGMNTEAFF.

CDR3 nucleotide sequence: TGTGCCAGCAGCGATTCAACAGGGGCCCGGTACTATGGCTACACCTTC. It encodes CASSDSTGARYYGYTF. The gene calls are TRBV7-9 and TRBJ1-2; 7 bases agree with TRBD1. V lost 5 bases, J lost 3 bases, and 12 bases stayed unmatched. This CDR3 has 16 amino acids. Looked up from germline, CDR1 is SEHNR and CDR2 is FQNEAQ (reference sequence). Using reference TRBV7-9 and TRBJ1-2 for the parts outside the CDR3, the full variable domain is DTGVSQNPRHKITKRGQNVTFRCDPISEHNRLYWYRQTLGQGPEFLTYFQNEAQLEKSRLLSDRFSAERPKGSFSTLEIQRTEQGDSAMYLCASSDSTGARYYGYTFGSGTRLTVV.

The V and J genes are TRBV4-2 and TRBJ2-2; D gene uncertain. Germline V CDR1 and CDR2: LGHNA, YNFKEQ. V lost 1 base and J 9 bases, leaving 9 bases between the germline ends. This CDR3 is 13 amino acids long. Written as DNA, the CDR3 is TGTGCCAGCAGCCAAGCCTCCGGTTGGGAGCTGTTTTTT. Protein: CASSQASGWELFF.

This clone was seen more than once but under ten times. The chain links TRBV19 to TRBJ1-2; TRBD1 is a possible D gene (6 bases). CDR3 length: 13 residues. Germline V gene sequence: CDR1 LNHDA, CDR2 SQIVND (reference sequence). V was pared by 3 bases and J by 8 bases, with 13 bases between. For the CDR3, the DNA is TGTGCCAGTAGTATGGTCAGGGGTACAGGCTACACCTTC. Translated: CASSMVRGTGYTF. The complete variable domain, with remaining parts taken from reference TRBV19 and TRBJ1-2, reads DGGITQSPKYLFRKEGQNVTLSCEQNLNHDAMYWYRQDPGQGLRLIYYSQIVNDFQKGDIAEGYSVSREKKESFPLTVTSAQKNPTAFYLCASSMVRGTGYTFGSGTRLTVV.

The rearrangement links TRBV4-3 to TRBJ1-6; D is perhaps TRBD1 (6 bases). The CDR3 totals 18 residues. The V end lost 0 bases, the J end lost 7 bases, and 19 bases lay between the germline ends. Germline CDR1 LGHNA, CDR2 YSLEER. This chain's CDR3 is CASSQDFGQGLGNSPLHF. Here the CDR3 DNA reads TGCGCCAGCAGCCAAGATTTTGGGCAGGGGTTGGGAAATTCACCCCTCCACTTT.

In this sample, this clone turned up once. The chain carries TRBV10-3 and TRBJ2-3, with D perhaps TRBD2 (5 bases). Trimming shortened V by 8 bases and J by 0 bases, and 18 bases separated the two germline ends. The CDR3 totals 16 residues. From germline, CDR1 is ENHRY and CDR2 SYGVKD. CDR3: CAIRWGGSRSTDTQYF. The CDR3 nucleotides are TGTGCCATCCGATGGGGTGGGAGTAGGAGCACAGATACGCAGTATTTT.

The rearrangement links TRBV6-1 to TRBJ1-2; 10 positions match TRBD1. The germline gives CDR1 MNHNS, CDR2 SASEGT. This CDR3 is 15 amino acids long. After removal of 2 bases from V and 9 bases from J, the junction contained 9 bases not matched to a gene. For the CDR3, the DNA is TGTGCCAGCAGTGAAAGATGGGACAGGGGCTGGAGCTACACCTTC. It yields the protein CASSERWDRGWSYTF.

The table lists this clone with a few counts. This rearrangement joins TRBV10-1 to TRBJ1-6, with D possibly matching TRBD1 (5 bases). V was shortened by 6 bases and J by 0 bases, with 15 bases between the two germline ends. Looked up from germline, CDR1 is WNHNN and CDR2 is SYGVQD (reference sequence). The CDR3 extends over 17 amino acids. The CDR3 sequence is CASRVTENRSYNSPLHF. The CDR3 bases are TGCGCCAGCAGGGTGACAGAGAATCGCTCCTATAATTCACCCCTCCACTTT.

The chain employs TRBV2 and TRBJ1-6, with TRBD1 identical over 9 bases. This CDR3 has 15 residues. V lost 3 bases and J lost 8; bases outside the gene matches: 5. The germline gives CDR1 SNHLY, CDR2 FYNNEI. CDR3 DNA: TGTGCCAGCAGTGACCCGGGACAGGGCCATTCACCCCTCCACTTT. This gives the protein CASSDPGQGHSPLHF.

The chain couples TRBV7-2 to TRBJ1-5; 8 bases are a match to TRBD1. The CDR3 is 15 amino acids. The V gene end was trimmed by 5 bases and the J gene end by 6 bases; junction bases not matched to a gene: 9. Germline V gene data show CDR1 as SGHTA and CDR2 as FQGNSA. In nucleotides, the CDR3 is TGTGCCAGCAGCCTCGACAGGGGATGGAGTCAGCCCCAGCATTTT. This translates into CASSLDRGWSQPQHF. The full variable domain, rest sourced from reference TRBV7-2 and TRBJ1-5, is GAGVSQSPSNKVTEKGKDVELRCDPISGHTALYWYRQSLGQGLEFLIYFQGNSAPDKSGLPSDRFSAERTGGSVSTLTIQRTQQEDSAVYLCASSLDRGWSQPQHFGDGTRLSIL.

The chain joins TRBV11-3 to TRBJ2-3; possible D gene TRBD2, 5 bases. Trimming took 5 bases from V and 0 from J, leaving 12 bases between them. CDR3 length: 15 residues. Germline loops: CDR1 SGHNT, CDR2 YENEEA. The CDR3 nucleotides read TGTGCCAGCAGCCGGCGGGTGTATAGCACAGATACGCAGTATTTT. Its translation is CASSRRVYSTDTQYF.